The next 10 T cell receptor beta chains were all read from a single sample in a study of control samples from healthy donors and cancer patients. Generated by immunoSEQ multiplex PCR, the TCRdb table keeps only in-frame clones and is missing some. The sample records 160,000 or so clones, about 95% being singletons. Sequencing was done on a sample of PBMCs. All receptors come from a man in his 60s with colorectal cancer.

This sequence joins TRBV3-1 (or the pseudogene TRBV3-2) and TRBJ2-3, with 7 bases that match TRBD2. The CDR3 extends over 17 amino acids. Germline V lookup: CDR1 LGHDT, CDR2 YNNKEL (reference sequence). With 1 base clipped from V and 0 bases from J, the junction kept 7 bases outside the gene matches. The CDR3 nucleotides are TGTGCCAGCAGCCAAGCCGGCGAGCGGGGTAGCACAGATACGCAGTATTTT. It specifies CASSQAGERGSTDTQYF.

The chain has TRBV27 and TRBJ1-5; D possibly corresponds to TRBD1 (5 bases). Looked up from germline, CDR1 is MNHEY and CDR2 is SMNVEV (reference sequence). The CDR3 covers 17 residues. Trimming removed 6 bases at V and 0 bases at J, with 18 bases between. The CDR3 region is CASRRYLDINSNQPQHF. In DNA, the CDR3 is TGTGCCAGCAGAAGGTACCTGGACATCAATAGCAATCAGCCCCAGCATTTT.

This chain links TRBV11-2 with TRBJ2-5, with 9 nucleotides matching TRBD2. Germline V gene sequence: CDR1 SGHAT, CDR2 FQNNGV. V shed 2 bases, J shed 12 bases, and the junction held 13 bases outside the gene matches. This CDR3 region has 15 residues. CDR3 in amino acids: CASSLTRAGGRDEYF. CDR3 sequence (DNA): TGTGCCAGCAGCTTAACCCGAGCGGGGGGAAGAGACGAGTACTTC. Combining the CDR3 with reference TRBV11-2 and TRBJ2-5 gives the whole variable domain EAGVAQSPRYKIIEKRQSVAFWCNPISGHATLYWYQQILGQGPKLLIQFQNNGVVDDSQLPKDRFSAERLKGVDSTLKIQPAKLEDSAVYLCASSLTRAGGRDEYFGPGTRLLVL.

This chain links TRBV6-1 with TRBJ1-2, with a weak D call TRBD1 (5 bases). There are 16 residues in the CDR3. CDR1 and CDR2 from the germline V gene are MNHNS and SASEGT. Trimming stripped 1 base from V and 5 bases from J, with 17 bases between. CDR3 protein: CASSEGGGPELYGYTF. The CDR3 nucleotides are TGTGCCAGCAGTGAAGGGGGCGGCCCGGAACTATATGGCTACACCTTC.

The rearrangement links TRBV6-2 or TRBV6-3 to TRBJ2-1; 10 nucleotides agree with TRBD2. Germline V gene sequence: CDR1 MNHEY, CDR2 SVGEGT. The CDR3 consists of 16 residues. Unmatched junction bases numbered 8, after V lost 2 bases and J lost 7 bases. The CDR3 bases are TGTGCCAGCAGTTACGGCCTAGCGGGGGCGGGGAATGAGCAGTTCTTC. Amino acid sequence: CASSYGLAGAGNEQFF.

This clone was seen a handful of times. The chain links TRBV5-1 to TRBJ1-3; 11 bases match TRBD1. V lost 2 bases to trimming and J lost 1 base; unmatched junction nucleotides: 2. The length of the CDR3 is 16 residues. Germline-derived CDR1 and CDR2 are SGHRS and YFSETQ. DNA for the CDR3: TGCGCCAGCAGCTTTGGACAGGGGGCGTCTGGAAACACCATATATTTT. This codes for CASSFGQGASGNTIYF.

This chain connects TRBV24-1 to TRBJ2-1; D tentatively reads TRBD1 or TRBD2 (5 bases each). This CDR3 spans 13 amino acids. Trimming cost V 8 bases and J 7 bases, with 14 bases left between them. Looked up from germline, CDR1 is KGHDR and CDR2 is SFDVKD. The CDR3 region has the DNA TGTGCCACCAAGGGGACCGGATGGAATGAGCAGTTCTTC. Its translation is CATKGTGWNEQFF.

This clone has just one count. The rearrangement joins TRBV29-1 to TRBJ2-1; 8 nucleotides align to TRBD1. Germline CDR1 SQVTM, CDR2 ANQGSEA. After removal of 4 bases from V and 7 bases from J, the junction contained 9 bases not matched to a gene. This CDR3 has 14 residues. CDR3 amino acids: CSVVDYRGKNEQFF. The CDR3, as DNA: TGCAGCGTTGTCGACTACAGGGGGAAAAATGAGCAGTTCTTC.

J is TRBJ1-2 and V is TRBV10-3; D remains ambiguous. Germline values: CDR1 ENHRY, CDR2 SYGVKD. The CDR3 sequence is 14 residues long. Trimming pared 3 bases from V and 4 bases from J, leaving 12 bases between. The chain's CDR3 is CAISDQTVGYGYTF. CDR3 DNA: TGTGCCATCAGTGATCAGACGGTCGGCTATGGCTACACCTTC.

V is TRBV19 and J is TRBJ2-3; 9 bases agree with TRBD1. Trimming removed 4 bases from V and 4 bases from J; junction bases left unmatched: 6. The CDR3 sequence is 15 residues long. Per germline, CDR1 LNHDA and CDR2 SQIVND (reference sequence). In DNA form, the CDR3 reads TGTGCCAGTAGTACCCGGGACAGGGACGCAGATACGCAGTATTTT. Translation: CASSTRDRDADTQYF.